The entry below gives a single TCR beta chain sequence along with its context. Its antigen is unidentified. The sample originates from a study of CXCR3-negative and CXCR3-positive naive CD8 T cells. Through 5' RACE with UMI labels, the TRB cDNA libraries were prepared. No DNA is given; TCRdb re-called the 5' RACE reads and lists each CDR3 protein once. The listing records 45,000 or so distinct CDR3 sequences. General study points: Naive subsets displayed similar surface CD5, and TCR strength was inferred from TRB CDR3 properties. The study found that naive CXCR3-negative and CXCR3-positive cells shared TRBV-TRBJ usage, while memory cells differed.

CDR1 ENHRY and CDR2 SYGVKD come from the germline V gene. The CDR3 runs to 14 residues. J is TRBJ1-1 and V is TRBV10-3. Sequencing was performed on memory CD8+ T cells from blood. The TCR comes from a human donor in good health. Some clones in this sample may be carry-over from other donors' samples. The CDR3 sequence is CAISPDGMNTEAFF.